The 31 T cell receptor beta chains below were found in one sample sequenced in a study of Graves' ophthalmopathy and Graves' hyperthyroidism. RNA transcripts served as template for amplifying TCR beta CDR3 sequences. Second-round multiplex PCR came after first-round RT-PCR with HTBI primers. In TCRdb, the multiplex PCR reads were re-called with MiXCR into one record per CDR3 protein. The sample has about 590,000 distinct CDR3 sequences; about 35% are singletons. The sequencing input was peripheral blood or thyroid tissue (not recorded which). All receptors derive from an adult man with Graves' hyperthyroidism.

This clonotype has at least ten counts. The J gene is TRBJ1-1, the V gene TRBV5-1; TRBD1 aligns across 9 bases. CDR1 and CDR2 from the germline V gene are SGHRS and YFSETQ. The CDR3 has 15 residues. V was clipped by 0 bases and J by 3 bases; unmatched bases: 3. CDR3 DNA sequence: TGCGCCAGCAGCTTGGGGGACAGGGAGGACACTGAAGCTTTCTTT. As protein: CASSLGDREDTEAFF. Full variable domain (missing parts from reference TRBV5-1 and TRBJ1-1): KAGVTQTPRYLIKTRGQQVTLSCSPISGHRSVSWYQQTPGQGLQFLFEYFSETQRNKGNFPGRFSGRQFSNSRSEMNVSTLELGDSALYLCASSLGDREDTEAFFGQGTRLTVV.

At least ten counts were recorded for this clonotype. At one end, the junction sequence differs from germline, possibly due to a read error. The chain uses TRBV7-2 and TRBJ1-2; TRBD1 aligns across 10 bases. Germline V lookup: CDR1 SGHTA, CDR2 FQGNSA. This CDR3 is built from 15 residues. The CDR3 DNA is TGTGCCGGCAGCTCAGACAGGGGGCGGGTCTATGGCTACACCTTC. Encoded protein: CAGSSDRGRVYGYTF.

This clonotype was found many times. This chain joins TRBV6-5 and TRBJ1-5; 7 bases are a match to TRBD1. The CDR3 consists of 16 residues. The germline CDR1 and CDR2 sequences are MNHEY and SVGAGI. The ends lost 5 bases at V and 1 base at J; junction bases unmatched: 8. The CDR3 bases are TGTGCCAGCAGTGGAGTACAGGGGACGAGCAATCAGCCCCAGCATTTT. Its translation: CASSGVQGTSNQPQHF.

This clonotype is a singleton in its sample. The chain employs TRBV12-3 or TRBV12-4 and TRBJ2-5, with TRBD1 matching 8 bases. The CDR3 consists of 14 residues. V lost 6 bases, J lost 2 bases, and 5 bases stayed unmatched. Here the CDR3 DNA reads TGTGCCAGCAGCCACGGGACAGGTCAAGAGACCCAGTACTTC. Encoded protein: CASSHGTGQETQYF.

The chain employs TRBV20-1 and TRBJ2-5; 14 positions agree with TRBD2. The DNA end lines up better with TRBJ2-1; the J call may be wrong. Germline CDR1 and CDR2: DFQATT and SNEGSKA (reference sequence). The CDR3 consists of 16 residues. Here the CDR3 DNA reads TGCAGTGCTACACCTCTGACTAGCGGGAGGGCCGCTGAGCAGTTCTTC. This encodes CSATPLTSGRAAEQFF.

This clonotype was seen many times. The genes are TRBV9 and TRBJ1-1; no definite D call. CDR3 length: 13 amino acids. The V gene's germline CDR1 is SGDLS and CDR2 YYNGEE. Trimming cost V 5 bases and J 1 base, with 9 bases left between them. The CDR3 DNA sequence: TGTGCCAGCAGGACGGAAGGGAACACTGAAGCTTTCTTT. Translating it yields CASRTEGNTEAFF.

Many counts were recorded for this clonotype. In DNA, the CDR3 is TGTGCCAGCAGCCAGCCACAGGAGGAACTGTTTTTT. Residues: CASSQPQEELFF. The chain uses TRBV7-9 and TRBJ1-4; tentatively, D is TRBD1 (5 bases). CDR1 and CDR2 from the germline V gene are SEHNR and FQNEAQ (reference sequence). This CDR3 comprises 12 residues. Trimming stripped 5 bases from V and 12 bases from J, with 13 bases between.

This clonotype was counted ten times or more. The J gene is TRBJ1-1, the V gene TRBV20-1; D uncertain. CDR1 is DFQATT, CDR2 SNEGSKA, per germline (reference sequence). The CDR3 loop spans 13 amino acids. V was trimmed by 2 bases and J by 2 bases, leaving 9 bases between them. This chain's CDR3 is CSARWSENTEAFF. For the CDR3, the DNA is TGCAGTGCTAGATGGTCGGAAAACACTGAAGCTTTCTTT.

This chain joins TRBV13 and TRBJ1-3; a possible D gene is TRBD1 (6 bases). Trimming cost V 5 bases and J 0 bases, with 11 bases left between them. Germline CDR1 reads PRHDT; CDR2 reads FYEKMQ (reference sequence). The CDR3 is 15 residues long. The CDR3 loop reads CASSRDRYSGNTIYF. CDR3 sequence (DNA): TGTGCCAGCAGCCGCGACAGGTACTCTGGAAACACCATATATTTT.

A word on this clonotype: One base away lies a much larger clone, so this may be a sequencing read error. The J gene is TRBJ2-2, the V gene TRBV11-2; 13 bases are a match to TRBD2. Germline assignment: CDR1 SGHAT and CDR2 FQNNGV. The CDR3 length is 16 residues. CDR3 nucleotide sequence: TGTGCCAACAGCGAAGGACTAGCGGGAGCCACCGGGGAGCTGTTTTTT. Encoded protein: CANSEGLAGATGELFF.

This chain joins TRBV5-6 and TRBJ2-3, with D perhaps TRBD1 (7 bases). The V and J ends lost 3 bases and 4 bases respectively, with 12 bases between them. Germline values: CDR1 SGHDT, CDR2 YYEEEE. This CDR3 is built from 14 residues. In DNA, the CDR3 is TGTGCCAGCAGCTCCACAGGGGAGGCAGATACGCAGTATTTT. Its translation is CASSSTGEADTQYF. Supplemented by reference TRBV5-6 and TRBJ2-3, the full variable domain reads DAGVTQSPTHLIKTRGQQVTLRCSPKSGHDTVSWYQQALGQGPQFIFQYYEEEERQRGNFPDRFSGHQFPNYSSELNVNALLLGDSALYLCASSSTGEADTQYFGPGTRLTVL.

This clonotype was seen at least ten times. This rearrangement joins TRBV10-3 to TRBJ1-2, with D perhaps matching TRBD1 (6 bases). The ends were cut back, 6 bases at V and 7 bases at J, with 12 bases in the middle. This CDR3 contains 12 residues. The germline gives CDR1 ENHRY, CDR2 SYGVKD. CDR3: CAIRQGHSGYTF. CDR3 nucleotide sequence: TGTGCCATCAGGCAGGGACACTCTGGCTACACCTTC.

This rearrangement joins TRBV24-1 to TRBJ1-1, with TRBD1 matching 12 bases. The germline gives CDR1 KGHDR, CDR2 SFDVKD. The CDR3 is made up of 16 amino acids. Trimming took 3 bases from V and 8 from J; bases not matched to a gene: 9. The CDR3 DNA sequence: TGTGCCACCAGTGATCCCCCCGGGACAGGGGGCGCCGAAGCTTTCTTT. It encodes CATSDPPGTGGAEAFF.

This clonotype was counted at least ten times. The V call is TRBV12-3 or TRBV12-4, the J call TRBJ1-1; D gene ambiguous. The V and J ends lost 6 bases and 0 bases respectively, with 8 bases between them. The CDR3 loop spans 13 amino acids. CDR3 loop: CASSGVMNTEAFF. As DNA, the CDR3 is TGTGCCAGCAGCGGGGTGATGAACACTGAAGCTTTCTTT.

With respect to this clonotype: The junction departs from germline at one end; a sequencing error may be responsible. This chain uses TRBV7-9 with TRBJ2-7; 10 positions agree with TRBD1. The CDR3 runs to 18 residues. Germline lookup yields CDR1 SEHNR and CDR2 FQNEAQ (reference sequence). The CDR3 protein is CTSSYPGTGVGGDHEQYF. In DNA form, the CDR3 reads TGTACCAGCAGTTACCCTGGGACAGGGGTGGGAGGGGACCACGAGCAGTACTTC.

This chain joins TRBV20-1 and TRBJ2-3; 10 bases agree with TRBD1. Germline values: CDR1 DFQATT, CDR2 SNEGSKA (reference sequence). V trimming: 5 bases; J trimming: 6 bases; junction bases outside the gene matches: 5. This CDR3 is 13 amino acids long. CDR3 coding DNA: TGCAGTGCTCGGACAGGGGGGGCCGATACGCAGTATTTT. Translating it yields CSARTGGADTQYF.

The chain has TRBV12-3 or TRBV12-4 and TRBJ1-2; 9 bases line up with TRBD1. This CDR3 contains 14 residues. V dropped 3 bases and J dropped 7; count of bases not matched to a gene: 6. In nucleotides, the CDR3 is TGTGCCAGCAGTTTGGGGACAGGGATACGTGGCTACACCTTC. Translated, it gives CASSLGTGIRGYTF.

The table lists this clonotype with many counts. This CDR3 reads CASSIRDRDGYTF. CDR3 DNA: TGTGCCAGTAGTATACGGGACAGAGATGGCTACACCTTC. The J gene is TRBJ1-2, the V gene TRBV19; the match to TRBD1 covers 7 bases. Trimming removed 2 bases from V and 6 bases from J; junction bases left unmatched: 3. CDR1 and CDR2 from the germline V gene are LNHDA and SQIVND (reference sequence). This CDR3 spans 13 amino acids. The complete variable domain, with remaining parts taken from reference TRBV19 and TRBJ1-2, reads DGGITQSPKYLFRKEGQNVTLSCEQNLNHDAMYWYRQDPGQGLRLIYYSQIVNDFQKGDIAEGYSVSREKKESFPLTVTSAQKNPTAFYLCASSIRDRDGYTFGSGTRLTVV.

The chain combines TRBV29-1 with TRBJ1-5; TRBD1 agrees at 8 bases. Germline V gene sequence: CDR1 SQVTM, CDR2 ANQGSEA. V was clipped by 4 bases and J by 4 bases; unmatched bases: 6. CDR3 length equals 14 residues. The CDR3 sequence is CSVVGTGVNQPQHF. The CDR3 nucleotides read TGCAGCGTTGTAGGGACAGGTGTTAATCAGCCCCAGCATTTT.

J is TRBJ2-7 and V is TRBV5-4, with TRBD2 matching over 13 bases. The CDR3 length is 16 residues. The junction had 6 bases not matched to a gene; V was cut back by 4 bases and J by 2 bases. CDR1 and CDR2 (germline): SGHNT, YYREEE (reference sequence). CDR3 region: CASSLLGTSGTYEQYF. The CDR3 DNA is TGTGCCAGCAGCCTCCTCGGGACTAGCGGGACCTACGAGCAGTACTTC.

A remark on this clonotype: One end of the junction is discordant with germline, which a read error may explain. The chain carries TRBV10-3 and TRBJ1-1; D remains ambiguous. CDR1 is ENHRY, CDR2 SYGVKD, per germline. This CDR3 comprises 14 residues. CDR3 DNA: TGTGCCATCCGTGACACGGGAGGCGGGACTGAAGCTTTCTTT. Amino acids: CAIRDTGGGTEAFF.

CDR3 in amino acids: CASSYNYPSSYNEQFF. CDR3 bases: TGTGCCAGCAGCTACAACTATCCGAGCTCCTACAATGAGCAGTTCTTC. V usage is TRBV7-6 and J usage is TRBJ2-1; D is undetermined. Trimming removed 4 bases at V and 0 bases at J, with 13 bases between. Germline V gives CDR1 SGHVS, CDR2 FNYEAQ. This CDR3 has 16 amino acids.

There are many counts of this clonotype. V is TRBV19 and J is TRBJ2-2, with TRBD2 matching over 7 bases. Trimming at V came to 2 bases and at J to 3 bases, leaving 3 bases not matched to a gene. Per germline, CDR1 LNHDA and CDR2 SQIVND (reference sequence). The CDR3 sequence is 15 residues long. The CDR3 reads CASSISGRDTGELFF. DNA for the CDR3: TGTGCCAGTAGTATATCGGGGAGGGACACCGGGGAGCTGTTTTTT.

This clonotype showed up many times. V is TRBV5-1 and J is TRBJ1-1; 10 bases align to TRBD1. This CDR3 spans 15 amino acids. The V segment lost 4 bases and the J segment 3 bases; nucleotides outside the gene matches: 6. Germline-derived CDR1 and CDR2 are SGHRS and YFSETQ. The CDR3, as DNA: TGCGCCAGCAGCACCATGACAGGGGGCCACACTGAAGCTTTCTTT. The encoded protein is CASSTMTGGHTEAFF. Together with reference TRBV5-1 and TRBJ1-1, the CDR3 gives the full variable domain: KAGVTQTPRYLIKTRGQQVTLSCSPISGHRSVSWYQQTPGQGLQFLFEYFSETQRNKGNFPGRFSGRQFSNSRSEMNVSTLELGDSALYLCASSTMTGGHTEAFFGQGTRLTVV.

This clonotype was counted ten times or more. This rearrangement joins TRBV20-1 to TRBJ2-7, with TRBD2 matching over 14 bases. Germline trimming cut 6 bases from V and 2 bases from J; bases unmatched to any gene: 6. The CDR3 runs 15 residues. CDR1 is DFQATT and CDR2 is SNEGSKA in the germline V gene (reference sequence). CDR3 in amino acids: CSALGLAGGAYEQYF. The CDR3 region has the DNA TGCAGTGCCCTAGGACTAGCGGGGGGAGCCTACGAGCAGTACTTC.

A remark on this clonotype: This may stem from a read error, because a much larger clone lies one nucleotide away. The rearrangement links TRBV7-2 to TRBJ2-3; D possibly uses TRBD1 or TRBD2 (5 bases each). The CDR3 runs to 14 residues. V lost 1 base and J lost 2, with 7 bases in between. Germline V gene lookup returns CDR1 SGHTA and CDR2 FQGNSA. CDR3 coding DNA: TGTGCCAGCAGCTTAGAGGGACCCACAGATACGCAGTATTTT. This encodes CASSLEGPTDTQYF.

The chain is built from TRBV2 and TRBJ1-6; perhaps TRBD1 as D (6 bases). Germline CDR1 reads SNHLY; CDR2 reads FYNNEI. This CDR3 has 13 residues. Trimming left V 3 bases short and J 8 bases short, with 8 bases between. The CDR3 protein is CASSDQGHSPLHF. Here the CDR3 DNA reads TGTGCCAGCAGTGATCAGGGGCATTCACCCCTCCACTTT.

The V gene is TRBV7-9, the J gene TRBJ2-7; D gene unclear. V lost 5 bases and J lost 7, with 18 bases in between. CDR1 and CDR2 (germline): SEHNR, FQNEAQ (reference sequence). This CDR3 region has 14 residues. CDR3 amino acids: CASSMKSSYNEQYF. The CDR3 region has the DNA TGTGCCAGCAGCATGAAAAGCTCCTACAATGAGCAGTACTTC.

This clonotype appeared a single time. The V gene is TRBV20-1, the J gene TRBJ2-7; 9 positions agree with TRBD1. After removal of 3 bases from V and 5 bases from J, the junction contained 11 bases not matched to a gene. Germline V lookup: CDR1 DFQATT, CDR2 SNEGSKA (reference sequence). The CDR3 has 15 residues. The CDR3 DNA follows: TGCAGTGCTAGCAGTATGGGGACAGGGAGCCACGAGCAGTACTTC. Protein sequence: CSASSMGTGSHEQYF.

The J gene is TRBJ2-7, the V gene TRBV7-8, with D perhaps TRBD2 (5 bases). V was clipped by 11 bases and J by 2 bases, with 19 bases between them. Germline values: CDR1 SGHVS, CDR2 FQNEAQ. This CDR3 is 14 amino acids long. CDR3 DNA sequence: TGTGCCTGGAGATCCGAGGGTGCCCCCTACGAGCAGTACTTC. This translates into CAWRSEGAPYEQYF.

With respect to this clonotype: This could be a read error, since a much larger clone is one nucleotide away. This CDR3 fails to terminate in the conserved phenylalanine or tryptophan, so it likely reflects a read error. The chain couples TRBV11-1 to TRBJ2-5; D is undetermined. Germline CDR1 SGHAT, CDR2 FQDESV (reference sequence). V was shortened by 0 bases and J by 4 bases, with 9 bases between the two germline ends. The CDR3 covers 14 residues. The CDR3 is CASSLALGRETQYL. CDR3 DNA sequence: TGTGCCAGCAGCTTAGCGCTAGGACGAGAGACCCAGTACCTC.